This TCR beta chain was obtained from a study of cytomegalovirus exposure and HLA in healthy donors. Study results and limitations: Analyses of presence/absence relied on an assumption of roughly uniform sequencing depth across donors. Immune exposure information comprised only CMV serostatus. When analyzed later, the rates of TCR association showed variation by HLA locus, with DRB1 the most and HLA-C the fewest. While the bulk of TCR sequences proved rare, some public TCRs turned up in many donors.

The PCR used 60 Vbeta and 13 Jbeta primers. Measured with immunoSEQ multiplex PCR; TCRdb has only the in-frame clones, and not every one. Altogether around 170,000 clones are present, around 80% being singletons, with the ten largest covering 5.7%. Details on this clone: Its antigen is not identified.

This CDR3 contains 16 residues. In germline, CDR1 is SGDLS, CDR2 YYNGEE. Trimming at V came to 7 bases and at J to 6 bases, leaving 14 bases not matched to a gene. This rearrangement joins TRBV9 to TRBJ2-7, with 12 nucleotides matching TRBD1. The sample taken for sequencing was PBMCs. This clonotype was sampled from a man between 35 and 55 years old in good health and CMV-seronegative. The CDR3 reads CASGASSGTGGGEQYF. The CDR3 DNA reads TGTGCCAGCGGTGCCTCGTCTGGGACAGGGGGCGGCGAGCAGTACTTC.